Listed below are T cell receptor beta chains from one sample, sequenced in a study of blood T cell repertoires in COVID-19. The assay was immunoSEQ multiplex PCR, and TCRdb's table has in-frame clones only and misses some. The table lists roughly 250,000 clones, 65% to 90% of them singletons. What was sequenced was peripheral blood. All receptors come from a woman in her fifties or sixties with active or convalescent COVID-19. Both conserved end residues are part of each CDR3. D genes are given only for firm matches. Part of the rows lack a size; the others show once, few, many or a class for expanded clones.

clone size	V gene	J gene	D gene	CDR3 DNA	CDR3 protein
.	TRBV15	TRBJ2-5	.	TGTGCCACCACCCTGGCGGCAGAGGTCCAAGAGACCCAGTACTTC	CATTLAAEVQETQYF
.	TRBV19	TRBJ1-4	.	TGTGCCAGTTTGGGGCATGAGTCGGGTGCAACTAATGAAAAACTGTTTTTT	CASLGHESGATNEKLFF
.	TRBV10-3	TRBJ1-1	TRBD1	TGTGCCATCAGTGAGTCAAGGGACAGGGGTGAAGCTTTCTTT	CAISESRDRGEAFF
few	TRBV10-1	TRBJ1-2	.	TGCGCCAGCAGTGAGGAGCCGGGGAGTGGCTACACCTTC	CASSEEPGSGYTF
.	TRBV5-6	TRBJ2-7	.	TGTGCCAGCAGCTTGTCCAACGAGCAGTACTTC	CASSLSNEQYF
.	TRBV5-4	TRBJ1-1	.	TGTGCCAGCAGACGCGACTCCCGGAGGGACACTGAAGCTTTCTTT	CASRRDSRRDTEAFF
.	TRBV5-1	TRBJ2-3	TRBD1	TGCGCCAGCAGCCGAGACGGACAGGAAAACACAGATACGCAGTATTTT	CASSRDGQENTDTQYF
.	TRBV25-1	TRBJ2-3	.	TGTGCCAGCGCGCCGGGGGGCACAGATACGCAGTATTTT	CASAPGGTDTQYF
.	TRBV11-2	TRBJ1-3	TRBD1	TGTGCCAGCAGCGTTAGTCGCTCGGGACAGTATGGAAACACCATATATTTT	CASSVSRSGQYGNTIYF
.	TRBV12-5	TRBJ2-1	.	TGTGCTAGTGGTTTTCCTTGGGGCGATGAGCAGTTCTTC	CASGFPWGDEQFF
.	TRBV13	TRBJ2-7	.	TGTGCCAGCAGCTTAGAGCGGTACGAGCAGTACTTC	CASSLERYEQYF
.	TRBV28	TRBJ1-4	.	TGTGCCAGCAGTGCCCCGGAGGTGAATGAAAAACTGTTTTTT	CASSAPEVNEKLFF
.	TRBV5-1	TRBJ2-5	TRBD2	TGCGCCAGCAGTCTGGGGCTAGCGGTGCAAGAGACCCAGTACTTC	CASSLGLAVQETQYF
.	TRBV12-3/TRBV12-4	TRBJ1-1	.	TGTGCCAGCAGTTCCCAGTTGAACACTGAAGCTTTCTTT	CASSSQLNTEAFF
.	TRBV5-1	TRBJ2-1	TRBD2	TGCGCCAGCAGCAGGCGGGGGATCTACAATGAGCAGTTCTTC	CASSRRGIYNEQFF
once	TRBV5-5	TRBJ1-2	.	TGTGCCAGCAGCTTGGCGGCAGGGGTGGACGGCTACACCTTC	CASSLAAGVDGYTF
once	TRBV7-8	TRBJ2-7	TRBD1	TGTGCCAGCAGCTCAGAGGCGACAGGGGCCAACGAGCAGTACTTC	CASSSEATGANEQYF
.	TRBV5-1	TRBJ1-6	.	TGCGCCAGCAGCTTGGCTGGCCGCCCCCTCCACTTT	CASSLAGRPLHF
.	TRBV18	TRBJ2-3	.	TGTGCCAGCTCACCAGGGGCTCGTCTCACAGATACGCAGTATTTT	CASSPGARLTDTQYF
.	TRBV5-4	TRBJ2-1	TRBD2	TGTGCCAGCAGCCCGGGGACTAGCGGGGGGCGGGAGCAGTTCTTC	CASSPGTSGGREQFF
.	TRBV12-3/TRBV12-4	TRBJ2-7	.	TGTGCCAGCAGGGGGCGCCAATACGAGCAGTACTTC	CASRGRQYEQYF
few	TRBV30	TRBJ1-1	.	TGTGCCTGGAGCCCTCACCGGGGGAAGAGGGCTGAAGCTTTCTTT	CAWSPHRGKRAEAFF
.	TRBV6-4	TRBJ1-4	TRBD1	TGTGCCAGCAGTGAGGGGACAGCAGGAGAAAAACTGTTTTTT	CASSEGTAGEKLFF
once	TRBV7-6	TRBJ2-1	.	TGTGCCAGCAGCTTACGCTCCTACAATGAGCAGTTCTTC	CASSLRSYNEQFF
.	TRBV7-6	TRBJ2-7	.	TGTGCCAGCAGCCTCAGGACATCCTACGAGCAGTACTTC	CASSLRTSYEQYF
few	TRBV14	TRBJ1-1	.	TGTGCCAGCAGCCACGGACAGTGGGGCACTGAAGCTTTCTTT	CASSHGQWGTEAFF
once	TRBV18	TRBJ1-3	.	TGTGCCAGCTCACCACTGGCGGTTAGTGACTCTGGAAACACCATATATTTT	CASSPLAVSDSGNTIYF
.	TRBV6-6	TRBJ2-1	.	TGTGCCAGCAGTTCCGGCCTAGTCCAGGAGCAGTTCTTC	CASSSGLVQEQFF
.	TRBV24-1	TRBJ2-1	TRBD1	TGTGCCACCAGTGATAGCCGGGACAGGATTTACAATGAGCAGTTCTTC	CATSDSRDRIYNEQFF
.	TRBV28	TRBJ1-2	TRBD1	TGTGCCAGCCTCGACAGGGGATATGGCTACACCTTC	CASLDRGYGYTF
.	TRBV19	TRBJ2-2	.	TGTGCCAGTAGTAGAGGAGGGGCGCAGACCGGGGAGCTGTTTTTT	CASSRGGAQTGELFF
.	TRBV11-2	TRBJ2-1	TRBD2	TGTGCCAGCAGCTTAGAGAGGACTAGCGGGGGGGCCCATGAGCAGTTCTTC	CASSLERTSGGAHEQFF
.	TRBV6-5	TRBJ1-1	TRBD1	TGTGCCAGCAGTTACTCGTTTACAGGGGACACTGAAGCTTTCTTT	CASSYSFTGDTEAFF
once	TRBV2	TRBJ2-5	.	TGTGCCAGCAGCCCAACAGGGACTACCGGGGAGACCCAGTACTTC	CASSPTGTTGETQYF
.	TRBV2	TRBJ2-7	TRBD2	TGTGCCAGCAGTGATAGCGGGGGCTTCTCCTACGAGCAGTACTTC	CASSDSGGFSYEQYF
.	TRBV7-3	TRBJ1-1	.	TGTGCCAGCAGCTTGGGCCCGGGACAAAACACTGAAGCTTTCTTT	CASSLGPGQNTEAFF
.	TRBV20-1	TRBJ2-1	TRBD2	TGCAGTGCTAGTGGGCTAGCGGGACTCAATGAGCAGTTCTTC	CSASGLAGLNEQFF
.	TRBV7-6	TRBJ2-1	TRBD1	TGTGCCAGCAGCTTAGGTACTACCGGGACAGCGTACAATGAGCAGTTCTTC	CASSLGTTGTAYNEQFF
.	TRBV9	TRBJ1-6	.	TGTGCCAGCAGCGTAGTGCCCCTGAGCTCCTATAATTCACCCCTCCACTTT	CASSVVPLSSYNSPLHF
.	TRBV4-1	TRBJ1-2	TRBD1	TGCGCCAGCAGCCAAGACAGGGGGCGACGGGATGGCTACACCTTC	CASSQDRGRRDGYTF
.	TRBV7-9	TRBJ2-5	TRBD1	TGTGCCAGCAGTCGTAGCCCGGGACAGGGTCGGGGCCAAGAGACCCAGTACTTC	CASSRSPGQGRGQETQYF
few	TRBV5-4	TRBJ2-5	TRBD1	TGTGCCAGCAGCTTCACAGGGGGCGGGGAGACCCAGTACTTC	CASSFTGGGETQYF